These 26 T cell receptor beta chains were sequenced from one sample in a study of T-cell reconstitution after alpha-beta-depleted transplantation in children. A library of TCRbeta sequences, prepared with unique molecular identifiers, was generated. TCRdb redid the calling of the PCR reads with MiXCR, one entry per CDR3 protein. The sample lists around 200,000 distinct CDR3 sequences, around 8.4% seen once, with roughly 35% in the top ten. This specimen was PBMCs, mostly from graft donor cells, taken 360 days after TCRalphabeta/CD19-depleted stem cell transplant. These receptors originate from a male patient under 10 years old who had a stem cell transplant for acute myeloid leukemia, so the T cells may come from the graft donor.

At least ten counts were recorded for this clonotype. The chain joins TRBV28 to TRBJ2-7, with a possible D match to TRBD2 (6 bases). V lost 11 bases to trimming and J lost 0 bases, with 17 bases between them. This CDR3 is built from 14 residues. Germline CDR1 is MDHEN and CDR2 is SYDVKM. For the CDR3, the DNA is TGTGCCTCTCGGGCGGGACTTAGCTCCTACGAGCAGTACTTC. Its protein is CASRAGLSSYEQYF. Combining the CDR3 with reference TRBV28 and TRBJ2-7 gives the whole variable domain DVKVTQSSRYLVKRTGEKVFLECVQDMDHENMFWYRQDPGLGLRLIYFSYDVKMKEKGDIPEGYSVSREKKERFSLILESASTNQTSMYLCASRAGLSSYEQYFGPGTRLTVT.

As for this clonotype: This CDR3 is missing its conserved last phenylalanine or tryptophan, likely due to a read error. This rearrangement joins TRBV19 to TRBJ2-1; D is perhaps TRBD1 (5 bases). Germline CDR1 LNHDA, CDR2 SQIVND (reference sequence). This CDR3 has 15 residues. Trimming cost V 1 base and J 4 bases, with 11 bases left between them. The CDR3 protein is CASSIVGAEYNEQFL. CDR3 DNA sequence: TGTGCCAGTAGTATAGTTGGGGCGGAGTACAATGAGCAGTTCCTC.

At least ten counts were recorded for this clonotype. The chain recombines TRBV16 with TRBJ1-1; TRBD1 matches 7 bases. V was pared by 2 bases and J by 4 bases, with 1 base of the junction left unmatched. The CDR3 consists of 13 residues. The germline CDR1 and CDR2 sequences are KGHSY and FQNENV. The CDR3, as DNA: TGTGCCAGCAGCCAACAGGGGGGCACTGAAGCTTTCTTT. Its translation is CASSQQGGTEAFF. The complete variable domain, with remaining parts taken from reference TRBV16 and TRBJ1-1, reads GEEVAQTPKHLVRGEGQKAKLYCAPIKGHSYVFWYQQVLKNEFKFLISFQNENVFDETGMPKERFSAKCLPNSPCSLEIQATKLEDSAVYFCASSQQGGTEAFFGQGTRLTVV.

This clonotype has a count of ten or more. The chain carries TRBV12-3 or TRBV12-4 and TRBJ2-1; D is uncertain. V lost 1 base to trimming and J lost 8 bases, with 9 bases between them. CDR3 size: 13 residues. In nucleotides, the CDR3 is TGTGCCAGCAGTTTAGTCCAGACCCATGAGCAGTTCTTC. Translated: CASSLVQTHEQFF.

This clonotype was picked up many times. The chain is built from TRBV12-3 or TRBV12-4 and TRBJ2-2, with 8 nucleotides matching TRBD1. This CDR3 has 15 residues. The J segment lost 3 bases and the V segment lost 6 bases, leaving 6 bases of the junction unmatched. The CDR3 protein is CASRQGEWDTGELFF. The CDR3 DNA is TGTGCCAGCAGACAGGGGGAATGGGACACCGGGGAGCTGTTTTTT.

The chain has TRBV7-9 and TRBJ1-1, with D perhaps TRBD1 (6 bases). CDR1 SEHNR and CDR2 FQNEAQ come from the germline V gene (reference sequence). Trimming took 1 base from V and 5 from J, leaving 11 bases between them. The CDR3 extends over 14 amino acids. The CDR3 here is CASSLGGGRTEAFF. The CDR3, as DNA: TGTGCCAGCAGCTTAGGCGGGGGGCGGACTGAAGCTTTCTTT.

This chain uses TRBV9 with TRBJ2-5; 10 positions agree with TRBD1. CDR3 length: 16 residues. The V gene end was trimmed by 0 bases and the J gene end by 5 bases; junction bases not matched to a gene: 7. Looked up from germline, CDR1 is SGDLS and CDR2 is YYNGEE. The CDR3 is CASSVGPTGGRETQYF. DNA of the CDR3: TGTGCCAGCAGCGTAGGTCCGACAGGGGGCCGGGAGACCCAGTACTTC.

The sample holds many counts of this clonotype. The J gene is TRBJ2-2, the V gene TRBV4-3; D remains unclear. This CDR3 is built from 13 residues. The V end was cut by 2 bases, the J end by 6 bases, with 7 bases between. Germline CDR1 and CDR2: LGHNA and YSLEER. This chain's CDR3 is CASSQSGPGELFF. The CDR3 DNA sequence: TGCGCCAGCAGCCAATCCGGGCCCGGGGAGCTGTTTTTT.

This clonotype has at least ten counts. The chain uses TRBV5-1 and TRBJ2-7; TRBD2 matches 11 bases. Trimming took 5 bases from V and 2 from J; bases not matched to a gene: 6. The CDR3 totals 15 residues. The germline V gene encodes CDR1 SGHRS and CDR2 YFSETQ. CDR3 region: CASRPTSGSTYEQYF. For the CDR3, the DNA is TGCGCCAGCAGGCCTACTAGCGGGAGTACCTACGAGCAGTACTTC.

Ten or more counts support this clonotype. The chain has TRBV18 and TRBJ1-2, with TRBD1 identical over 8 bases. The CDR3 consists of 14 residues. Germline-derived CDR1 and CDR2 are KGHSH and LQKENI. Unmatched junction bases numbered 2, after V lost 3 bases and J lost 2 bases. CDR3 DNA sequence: TGTGCCAGCTCACCCGGACAGGGCAACTATGGCTACACCTTC. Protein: CASSPGQGNYGYTF.

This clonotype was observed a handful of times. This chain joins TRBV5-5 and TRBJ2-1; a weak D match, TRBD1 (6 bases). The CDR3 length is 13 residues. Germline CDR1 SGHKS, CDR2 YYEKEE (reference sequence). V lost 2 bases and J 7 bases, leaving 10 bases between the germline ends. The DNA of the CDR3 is TGTGCCAGCAGCTTACAGGGCTGGAATGAGCAGTTCTTC. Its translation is CASSLQGWNEQFF.

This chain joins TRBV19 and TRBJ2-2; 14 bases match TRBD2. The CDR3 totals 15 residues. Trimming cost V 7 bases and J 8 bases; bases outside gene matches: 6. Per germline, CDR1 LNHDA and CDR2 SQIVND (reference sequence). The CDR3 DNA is TGTGCCAGTACCCGACTAGCGGGAGGGAGAGGGGAGCTGTTTTTT. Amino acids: CASTRLAGGRGELFF. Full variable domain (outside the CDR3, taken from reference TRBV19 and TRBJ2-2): DGGITQSPKYLFRKEGQNVTLSCEQNLNHDAMYWYRQDPGQGLRLIYYSQIVNDFQKGDIAEGYSVSREKKESFPLTVTSAQKNPTAFYLCASTRLAGGRGELFFGEGSRLTVL.

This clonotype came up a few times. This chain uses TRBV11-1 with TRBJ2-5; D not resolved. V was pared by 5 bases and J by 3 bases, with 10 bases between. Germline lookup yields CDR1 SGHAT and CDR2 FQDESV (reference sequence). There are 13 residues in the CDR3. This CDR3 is CASSPQREETQYF. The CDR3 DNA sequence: TGTGCCAGCAGCCCCCAAAGGGAAGAGACCCAGTACTTC.

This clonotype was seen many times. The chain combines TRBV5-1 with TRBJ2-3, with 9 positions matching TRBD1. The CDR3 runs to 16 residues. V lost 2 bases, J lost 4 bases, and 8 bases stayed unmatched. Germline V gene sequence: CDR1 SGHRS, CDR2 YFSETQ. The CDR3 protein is CASSLYRGQLADTQYF. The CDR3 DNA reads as TGCGCCAGCAGCTTATACAGGGGGCAACTGGCAGATACGCAGTATTTT.

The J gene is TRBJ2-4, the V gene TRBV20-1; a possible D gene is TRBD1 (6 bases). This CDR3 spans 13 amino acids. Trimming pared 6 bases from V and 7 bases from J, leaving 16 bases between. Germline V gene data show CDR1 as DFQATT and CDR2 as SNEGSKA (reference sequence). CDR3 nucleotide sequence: TGCAGTGCCAATCAGGGGTCAGGGAACATTCAGTACTTC. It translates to CSANQGSGNIQYF.

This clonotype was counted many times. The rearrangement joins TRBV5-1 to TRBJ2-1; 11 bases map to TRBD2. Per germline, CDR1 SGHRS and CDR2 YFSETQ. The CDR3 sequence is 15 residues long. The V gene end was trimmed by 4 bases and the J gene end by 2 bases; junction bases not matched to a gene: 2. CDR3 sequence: CASSGTSGAYNEQFF. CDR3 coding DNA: TGCGCCAGCAGCGGGACTAGCGGAGCCTACAATGAGCAGTTCTTC. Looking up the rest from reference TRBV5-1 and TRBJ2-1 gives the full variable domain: KAGVTQTPRYLIKTRGQQVTLSCSPISGHRSVSWYQQTPGQGLQFLFEYFSETQRNKGNFPGRFSGRQFSNSRSEMNVSTLELGDSALYLCASSGTSGAYNEQFFGPGTRLTVL.

CDR3 nucleotide sequence: TGTGCCAGCAGCCAAGGTGGGGAGGGATACTATGGCTACACCTTC. Translation gives CASSQGGEGYYGYTF. The chain employs TRBV4-2 and TRBJ1-2; D gene ambiguous. V gave up 1 base and J gave up 3 bases, with 12 bases separating them. Germline CDR1 LGHNA, CDR2 YNFKEQ. The CDR3 runs to 15 residues.

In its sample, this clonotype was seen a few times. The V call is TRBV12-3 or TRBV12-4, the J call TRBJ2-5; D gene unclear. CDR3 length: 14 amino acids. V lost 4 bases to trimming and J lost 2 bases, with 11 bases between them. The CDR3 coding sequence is TGTGCCAGCAGTTCTACCCCACAGCAAGAGACCCAGTACTTC. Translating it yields CASSSTPQQETQYF.

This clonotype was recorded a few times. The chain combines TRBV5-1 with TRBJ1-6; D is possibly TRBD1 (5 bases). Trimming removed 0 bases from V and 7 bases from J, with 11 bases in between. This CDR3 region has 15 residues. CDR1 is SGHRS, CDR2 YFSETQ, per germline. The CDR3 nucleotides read TGCGCCAGCAGCTTGGATGTGGGGGTGAATTCACCCCTCCACTTT. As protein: CASSLDVGVNSPLHF.

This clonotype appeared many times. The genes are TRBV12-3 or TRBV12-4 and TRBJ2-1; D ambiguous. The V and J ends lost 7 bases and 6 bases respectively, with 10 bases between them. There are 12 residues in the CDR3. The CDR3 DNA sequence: TGTGCCAGCACTGCCCCCCCCAATGAGCAGTTCTTC. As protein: CASTAPPNEQFF.

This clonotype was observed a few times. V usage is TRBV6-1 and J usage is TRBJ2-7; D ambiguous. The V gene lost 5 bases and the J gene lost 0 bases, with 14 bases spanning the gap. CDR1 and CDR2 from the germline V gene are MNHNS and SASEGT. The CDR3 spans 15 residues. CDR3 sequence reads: CASSPRVGHSYEQYF. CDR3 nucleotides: TGTGCCAGCAGTCCCCGTGTAGGCCACTCCTACGAGCAGTACTTC.

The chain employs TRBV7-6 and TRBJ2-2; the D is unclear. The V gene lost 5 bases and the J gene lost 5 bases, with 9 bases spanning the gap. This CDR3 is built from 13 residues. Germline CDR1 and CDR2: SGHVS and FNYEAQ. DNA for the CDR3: TGTGCCAGCAGCCGCGGAATTACCGGGGAGCTGTTTTTT. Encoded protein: CASSRGITGELFF.

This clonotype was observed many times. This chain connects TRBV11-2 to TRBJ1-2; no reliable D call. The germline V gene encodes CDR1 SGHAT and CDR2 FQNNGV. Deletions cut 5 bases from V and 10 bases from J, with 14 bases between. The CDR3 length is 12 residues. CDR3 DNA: TGTGCCAGCAGCCAGGTTAACCCACTCTACACCTTC. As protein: CASSQVNPLYTF. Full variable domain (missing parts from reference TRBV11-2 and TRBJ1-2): EAGVAQSPRYKIIEKRQSVAFWCNPISGHATLYWYQQILGQGPKLLIQFQNNGVVDDSQLPKDRFSAERLKGVDSTLKIQPAKLEDSAVYLCASSQVNPLYTFGSGTRLTVV.

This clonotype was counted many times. The CDR3 coding sequence is TGTGCCAGCAGCGGGGGACAGGGTGGGTATCAGCCCCAGCATTTT. Its protein product is CASSGGQGGYQPQHF. V and J are TRBV9 and TRBJ1-5; 9 nucleotides match TRBD1. The trim removed 3 bases at V and 5 bases at J, leaving 6 bases unmatched. The V gene's germline CDR1 is SGDLS and CDR2 YYNGEE. The CDR3 spans 15 residues.

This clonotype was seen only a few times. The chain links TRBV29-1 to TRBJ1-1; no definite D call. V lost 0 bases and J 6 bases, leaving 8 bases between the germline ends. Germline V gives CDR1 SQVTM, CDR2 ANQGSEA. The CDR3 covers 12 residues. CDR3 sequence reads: CSVEDWQPEAFF. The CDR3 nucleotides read TGCAGCGTTGAAGACTGGCAGCCTGAAGCTTTCTTT.

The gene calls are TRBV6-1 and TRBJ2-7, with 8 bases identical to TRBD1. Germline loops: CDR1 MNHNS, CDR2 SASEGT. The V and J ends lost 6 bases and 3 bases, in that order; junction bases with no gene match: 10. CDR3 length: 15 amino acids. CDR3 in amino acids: CASRAGQGDLYEQYV. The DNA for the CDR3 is TGTGCCAGCAGGGCCGGACAGGGAGACCTCTACGAGCAGTACGTC.